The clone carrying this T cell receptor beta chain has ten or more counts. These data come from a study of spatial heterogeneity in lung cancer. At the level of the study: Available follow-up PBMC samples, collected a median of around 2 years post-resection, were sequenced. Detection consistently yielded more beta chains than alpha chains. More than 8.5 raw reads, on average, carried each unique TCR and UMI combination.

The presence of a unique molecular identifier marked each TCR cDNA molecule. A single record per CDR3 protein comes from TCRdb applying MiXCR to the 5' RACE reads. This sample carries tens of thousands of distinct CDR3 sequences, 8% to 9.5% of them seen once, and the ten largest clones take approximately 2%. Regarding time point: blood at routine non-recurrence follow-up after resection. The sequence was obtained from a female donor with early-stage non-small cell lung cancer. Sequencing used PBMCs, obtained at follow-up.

CDR3 region: CSDRGGSFNQPQHF. DNA for the CDR3: TGCAGCGATAGGGGGGGCTCCTTCAATCAGCCCCAGCATTTT. This chain connects TRBV29-1 to TRBJ1-5; weak D call: TRBD1 (6 bases). V was clipped by 7 bases and J by 3 bases, with 16 bases between them. CDR3 length equals 14 residues. Germline CDR1 reads SQVTM; CDR2 reads ANQGSEA.